This entry is about one T cell receptor beta chain. This sample is part of a study of blood T cell repertoires in COVID-19. Study context: The study drew acute and convalescent COVID-19 samples from the United States, Italy and Spain. Sample material is recorded as cDNA or gDNA derived from T cells, B-cell-depleted T cells, or PBMCs.

CDR3 length: 14 amino acids. In germline, CDR1 is LNHDA, CDR2 SQIVND (reference sequence). The trim removed 9 bases at V and 6 bases at J, leaving 10 bases unmatched. In the original workflow: Using reference gene primer amplification, nucleated cell counts were estimated. The repertoire was sequenced with immunoSEQ multiplex PCR; TCRdb's copy has only in-frame clones and lacks some. V and J calls plus clone size are reproduced from that table; the DNA served to infer D and trimming. The table has about 59,000 clones, 73% seen once. V usage is TRBV19 and J usage is TRBJ1-5; TRBD1 aligns across 8 bases. The origin of this receptor is a woman aged 70 to 79 with acute or convalescent COVID-19. Sequencing was performed on peripheral blood. The CDR3 sequence: CASQDRAYSQPQHF. As DNA, the CDR3 is TGTGCCAGCCAGGACAGGGCATACAGTCAGCCCCAGCATTTT.